This TCR beta chain was sequenced for a study of shared clonotypes between healthy human individuals. Clones were read by immunoSEQ multiplex PCR, and TCRdb kept only the in-frame ones, dropping some. The sample lists more than 850,000 clones, approximately 80% seen once, with 0.4% to 0.55% in the top ten. Notes on this clone: Its antigen is still unknown.

Germline assignment: CDR1 SGHKS and CDR2 YYEKEE (reference sequence). This CDR3 spans 15 amino acids. V dropped 1 base and J dropped 4 bases, with 11 bases sitting between them. Study conclusions and caveats: Relative to their counterparts shared across all four donors, non-shared clonotypes exhibited diminished generation probabilities. For naive CD4 cells, approximately 4.7% of clonotypes were shared across a handful of donors.

The rearrangement links TRBV5-5 to TRBJ2-2, with a weak D call TRBD2 (6 bases). This TCR derives from a man aged 18 to 35 in good health. Some clones in this sample may be carry-over from other donors' samples. Sequencing used memory CD4+ T cells from PBMCs. Subset specified: CD45RA-negative fraction. The CDR3 coding sequence is TGTGCCAGCAGCTTGTCCGGGAGTGCCACCGGGGAGCTGTTTTTT. This translates into CASSLSGSATGELFF.